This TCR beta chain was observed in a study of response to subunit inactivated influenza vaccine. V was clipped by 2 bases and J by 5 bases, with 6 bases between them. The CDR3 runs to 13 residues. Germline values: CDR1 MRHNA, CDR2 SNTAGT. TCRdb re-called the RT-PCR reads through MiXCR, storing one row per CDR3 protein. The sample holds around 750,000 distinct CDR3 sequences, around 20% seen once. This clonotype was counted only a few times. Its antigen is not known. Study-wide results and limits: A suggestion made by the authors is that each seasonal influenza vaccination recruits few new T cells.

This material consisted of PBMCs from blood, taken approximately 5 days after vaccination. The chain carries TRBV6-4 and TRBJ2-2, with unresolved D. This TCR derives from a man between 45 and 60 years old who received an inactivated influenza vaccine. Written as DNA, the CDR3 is TGTGCCAGCAGTGACCAGCCTACCGGGGAGCTGTTTTTT. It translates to CASSDQPTGELFF.